These T cell receptor beta chains were read from a single sample in a study of identical twins. TCRdb re-derived calls from the 5' RACE reads in MiXCR, one entry per CDR3 protein. The sample shows 700,000 to 950,000 distinct CDR3 sequences, 9% to 15% of them seen only once. A further study also used this sample, focusing on yellow fever vaccine responses in identical twins.

The specimen was PBMCs. The origin of the receptors is a young woman in good health. CDR3s include the opening cysteine and the closing phenylalanine or tryptophan. Each record gives: J gene, clone size, D gene, V gene, CDR3 DNA, CDR3 protein. A D gene is named only where the DNA matches it firmly. Rows may omit the clone size; those that give it use once, few, many or a size class.

TRBJ2-4,-,TRBD1,TRBV7-8,TGTGCCAGCAGCCTGGGCAACCGGGACAGAAAAAACATTCAGTACTTC,CASSLGNRDRKNIQYF
TRBJ1-6,-,-,TRBV10-3,TGTGCCATCAGTGGTTTGGACACCAATTCACCCCTCCACTTT,CAISGLDTNSPLHF
TRBJ2-5,few,-,TRBV11-2,TGTGCCAGCAGCTTACTAGCCATGGAAGAGACCCAGTACTTC,CASSLLAMEETQYF
TRBJ1-1,many,TRBD1,TRBV5-1,TGCGCCAGCAGCCCACGGACAGGGGAGGGGAACACTGAAGCTTTCTTT,CASSPRTGEGNTEAFF
TRBJ2-7,many,-,TRBV15,TGTGCCACCAGCAGAGATAGGGGCAGTTTGAGTTACGAGCAGTACTTC,CATSRDRGSLSYEQYF
TRBJ2-2,-,-,TRBV2,TGTGCCAGCTGTCGAGGGCAGTACACCGGGGAGCTGTTTTTT,CASCRGQYTGELFF
TRBJ1-2,many,-,TRBV20-1,TGCAGTGCTAGGAGACAGTATGGCTACACCTTC,CSARRQYGYTF
TRBJ1-6,few,-,TRBV18,TGTGCCAGCTCACTAGGGAAGGGGGATAATTCACCCCTCCACTTT,CASSLGKGDNSPLHF
TRBJ2-5,-,TRBD1,TRBV15,TGTGCCACCAGCAGAGCCTTCATGGACAGGGGCGAGGGAGAGACCCAGTACTTC,CATSRAFMDRGEGETQYF
TRBJ2-1,few,TRBD2,TRBV3-1,TGTGCCAGCAGCCAAGATCTTGAGGGACTAGCGGTCCCATTGGGGGGCAATGAGCAGTTCTTC,CASSQDLEGLAVPLGGNEQFF
TRBJ1-6,-,-,TRBV6-1,TGTGCCAGCAGGGGCGGGACGGTCTATAATTCACCCCTCCACTTT,CASRGGTVYNSPLHF
TRBJ2-1,few,TRBD1,TRBV7-9,TGTGCCAGCAGCCAAAGACCGGGACAGGGGGCCGATGAGCAGTTCTTC,CASSQRPGQGADEQFF
TRBJ1-2,many,-,TRBV29-1,TGCAGCGTTGGCGCCGCGACAGCTAACTATGGCTACACCTTC,CSVGAATANYGYTF
TRBJ1-2,few,TRBD1,TRBV18,TGTGCCAGCTCACCAATCGACAGGGTCGGCTATGGCTACACCTTC,CASSPIDRVGYGYTF
TRBJ2-1,few,TRBD2,TRBV20-1,TGCAGTGCCGCGGGCGGGGGGAACAATGAGCAGTTCTTC,CSAAGGGNNEQFF
TRBJ2-4,-,-,TRBV2,TGTGCCAGCAGTAAGACCTGGGCGGAAAACATTCAGTACTTC,CASSKTWAENIQYF
TRBJ1-1,-,TRBD1,TRBV2,TGTGCCAGCGGCGGACAGGGAAAAGAAGCTTTCTTT,CASGGQGKEAFF
TRBJ2-2,-,TRBD2,TRBV10-2,TGCGCCAGCAGTGTACTAGCGGGGGTCACCGGGGAGCTGTTTTTT,CASSVLAGVTGELFF
TRBJ2-3,-,-,TRBV7-9,TGTGCCAGCAGCTTAGGAAGAACAGGGAGAGACACAGATACGCAGTATTTT,CASSLGRTGRDTDTQYF
TRBJ2-7,few,-,TRBV6-5,TGTGCCAGCAGTTACTCGTTTAGGGATATAAGTGAGCAGTACTTC,CASSYSFRDISEQYF
TRBJ2-6,few,-,TRBV12-3/TRBV12-4,TGTGCCAGCAGTCCCGAGCGGTCTGGGGCCAACGTCCTGACTTTC,CASSPERSGANVLTF
TRBJ2-1,many,-,TRBV12-3/TRBV12-4,TGTGCCAGCAGTTTTCTGGGGGCGTCCTACAATGAGCAGTTCTTC,CASSFLGASYNEQFF
TRBJ2-1,many,TRBD2,TRBV28,TGTGCCAGCAGTGTAGCTAGCGGGAGCTTCGGAGAGCAGTTCTTC,CASSVASGSFGEQFF
TRBJ2-5,-,TRBD1,TRBV20-1,TGCAGTGCTAGATCGGGACAGGGTTGGAGACAAGAGACCCAGTACTTC,CSARSGQGWRQETQYF
TRBJ1-1,few,TRBD1,TRBV29-1,TGCAGCGGGGGGACAGGGGGCGCGTATACTGAAGCTTTCTTT,CSGGTGGAYTEAFF
TRBJ2-3,many,-,TRBV7-9,TGTGCCAGCAGCTTAGGAGGGACGGCAGATACGCAGTATTTT,CASSLGGTADTQYF
TRBJ2-5,-,TRBD1,TRBV6-1,TGTGCCAGCAGCCCAACTAGGGCAGGGGGAGAGACCCAGTACTTC,CASSPTRAGGETQYF